This passage covers 20 T cell receptor beta chains from one sample sequenced in a study of T cells in Graves' hyperthyroidism and ophthalmopathy. RNA transcripts were the template for amplifying TCR beta CDR3 regions. Primed by the HTBI set, a first-round RT-PCR was run on the TCR CDR3. TCRdb redid the calling of the multiplex PCR reads with MiXCR, one entry per CDR3 protein. This table has 95,000 to 100,000 distinct CDR3 sequences, about 51% appearing once. The specimen was blood. These receptors all stem from a middle-aged woman with Graves' hyperthyroidism.

To note about this clonotype: This is likely a read error, given that the CDR3 carries no conserved phenylalanine or tryptophan at its end. It is unclear where the CDR3 begins or ends on the DNA, so no DNA is shown, and the CDR3 is as TCRdb lists it. The chain has TRBV11-2 and TRBJ2-7; no check of the table's D call, TRBD1, against the DNA was made. The CDR3 numbers 10 amino acids, ends counted. Germline CDR1 and CDR2: SGHAT and FQNNGV. CDR3 amino acids: CASSLGGERT.

The sample holds one count of this clonotype. V and J are TRBV7-8 and TRBJ2-7; 14 nucleotides align to TRBD2. Unmatched junction bases numbered 7, after V lost 4 bases and J lost 8 bases. Per germline, CDR1 SGHVS and CDR2 FQNEAQ. The CDR3 sequence is 15 residues long. The CDR3 sequence: CASSWGLAGARKQYF. CDR3 sequence (DNA): TGTGCCAGCAGCTGGGGACTAGCGGGAGCCAGGAAGCAGTACTTC. The full variable domain, rest sourced from reference TRBV7-8 and TRBJ2-7, is GAGVSQSPRYKVAKRGQDVALRCDPISGHVSLFWYQQALGQGPEFLTYFQNEAQLDKSGLPSDRFFAERPEGSVSTLKIQRTQQEDSAVYLCASSWGLAGARKQYFGPGTRLTVT.

With regard to this clonotype: With a much larger clone just one base away, this may be a read error. The chain carries TRBV7-2 and TRBJ2-2, with D perhaps matching TRBD1 (6 bases). The CDR3 contains 13 residues. Germline CDR1 is SGHTA and CDR2 is FQGNSA. The CDR3 coding sequence is TGTGCCAGCAGTCCCAGGGGTACCGGGGAGCTGCTTTTT. It specifies CASSPRGTGELLF.

This chain connects TRBV12-3 or TRBV12-4 to TRBJ1-2; the match to TRBD1 covers 7 bases. Trimming took 6 bases from V and 4 from J; bases not matched to a gene: 11. This CDR3 is 15 amino acids long. CDR3 sequence: CASSSGDREGYGYTF. The CDR3, as DNA: TGTGCCAGCAGCTCCGGAGACAGGGAAGGCTATGGCTACACCTTC.

About this clonotype: A much larger clone lies a single base off, so this may be a read error. The chain couples TRBV18 to TRBJ1-5, with D perhaps matching TRBD1 (6 bases). Germline V gene sequence: CDR1 KGHSH, CDR2 LQKENI. Deletions cut 5 bases from V and 10 bases from J, with 18 bases between. The CDR3 covers 14 residues. CDR3: CASSADRPRHPQHF. In nucleotides, the CDR3 is TGTGCCAGCTCAGCCGACAGGCCTAGGCACCCCCAGCATTTT.

At least ten counts were recorded for this clonotype. The chain couples TRBV6-1 to TRBJ2-5, with 7 positions matching TRBD1. V shed 5 bases and J 3 bases; nucleotides not matched to a gene: 12. Per the germline V gene, CDR1 is MNHNS and CDR2 is SASEGT. The CDR3 runs to 16 residues. Here the CDR3 reads CASSSLLKTGKETQYF. CDR3 nucleotide sequence: TGTGCCAGCAGTAGCCTCCTAAAGACAGGGAAAGAGACCCAGTACTTC.

Concerning this clonotype: With a much larger clone just one base away, this may be a read error. The chain is built from TRBV12-3 or TRBV12-4 and TRBJ2-2; D remains ambiguous. This CDR3 is built from 15 residues. V lost 8 bases and J 6 bases, leaving 19 bases between the germline ends. The CDR3, as DNA: TGTGCCAGCGGTTCTGGGCCCGAGGCGGCCGGGGAGCTGTTTTTT. It codes for CASGSGPEAAGELFF.

The V gene is TRBV5-4, the J gene TRBJ2-5, with D perhaps TRBD2 (5 bases). CDR1 and CDR2 (germline): SGHNT, YYREEE (reference sequence). The CDR3 consists of 15 residues. V was shortened by 4 bases and J by 4 bases, with 17 bases between the two germline ends. CDR3 coding DNA: TGTGCCAGCAGCGTTGAGAGGCTAGCCATAGAGACCCAGTACTTC. This translates into CASSVERLAIETQYF. Using reference TRBV5-4 and TRBJ2-5 for the parts outside the CDR3, the full variable domain is ETGVTQSPTHLIKTRGQQVTLRCSSQSGHNTVSWYQQALGQGPQFIFQYYREEENGRGNFPPRFSGLQFPNYSSELNVNALELDDSALYLCASSVERLAIETQYFGPGTRLLVL.

This clonotype was counted many times. This chain uses TRBV5-1 with TRBJ1-1; TRBD1 aligns across 12 bases. The CDR3 has 16 amino acids. The V segment lost 4 bases and the J segment 1 base; nucleotides outside the gene matches: 5. CDR1 is SGHRS, CDR2 YFSETQ, per germline. The DNA for the CDR3 is TGCGCCAGCAGCCTGGGACAGGGGGCAAGGAACACTGAAGCTTTCTTT. The encoded protein is CASSLGQGARNTEAFF.

V and J are TRBV20-1 and TRBJ1-2; D might be TRBD1 (6 bases). Trimming removed 3 bases from V and 0 bases from J, with 17 bases in between. Germline V gives CDR1 DFQATT, CDR2 SNEGSKA (reference sequence). The CDR3 length is 16 residues. The chain's CDR3 is CSASIAGETANYGYTF. CDR3 nucleotide sequence: TGCAGTGCTAGTATAGCAGGGGAGACAGCTAACTATGGCTACACCTTC.

This clonotype was observed a single time. This chain links TRBV25-1 with TRBJ1-2; possible D gene TRBD1, 5 bases. V lost 10 bases, J lost 0 bases, and 12 bases lay in between. Germline V gene lookup returns CDR1 MGHDK and CDR2 SYGVNS. The CDR3 sequence is 13 residues long. The CDR3 coding sequence is TGTGCCAACCACCAGACAGCTAACTATGGCTACACCTTC. It encodes CANHQTANYGYTF.

On this clonotype: The missing conserved phenylalanine or tryptophan at the end of this CDR3 makes a read error likely. The V call is TRBV29-1, the J call TRBJ1-2, with TRBD1 matching over 8 bases. CDR1 and CDR2 from the germline V gene are SQVTM and ANQGSEA. This CDR3 spans 12 amino acids. Trimming removed 4 bases from V and 4 bases from J; junction bases left unmatched: 2. CDR3 in DNA: TGCAGCGTTGTAACAGGGGGCTATGGCTACACCCTC. Protein product: CSVVTGGYGYTL.

Note on this clonotype: Sequence at one end of the junction differs from germline and may be a read error. This chain uses TRBV11-2 with TRBJ1-2; D not resolved. From germline, CDR1 is SGHAT and CDR2 FQNNGV. This CDR3 is 13 amino acids long. CDR3 coding DNA: TGTGCCAGCAGCTTCATCGGGCAGCACTATGGCTCCTTC. The encoded protein is CASSFIGQHYGSF.

This clonotype was seen repeatedly, ten times or more. The chain is built from TRBV6-1 and TRBJ2-6, with 7 bases matching TRBD1. This CDR3 comprises 17 residues. The J segment lost 0 bases and the V segment lost 5 bases, leaving 7 bases of the junction unmatched. The V gene's germline CDR1 is MNHNS and CDR2 SASEGT. The CDR3 spells CASSRTGLTSGANVLTF. The CDR3 DNA sequence: TGTGCCAGCAGTCGGACAGGCCTAACCTCTGGGGCCAACGTCCTGACTTTC.

This rearrangement joins TRBV12-3 or TRBV12-4 to TRBJ2-5; 10 positions match TRBD2. The length of the CDR3 is 14 residues. V was clipped by 7 bases and J by 1 base; unmatched bases: 3. As DNA, the CDR3 is TGTGCCAGCAAGCGGGAGGGCCTCCAAGAGACCCAGTACTTC. It encodes CASKREGLQETQYF.

Only a few counts were recorded for this clonotype. The rearrangement uses TRBV14 and TRBJ2-3, with 7 bases matching TRBD1. CDR3 length: 15 amino acids. The J segment lost 4 bases and the V segment lost 1 base, leaving 5 bases of the junction unmatched. Germline V lookup: CDR1 SGHDN, CDR2 FVKESK. CDR3 DNA sequence: TGTGCCAGCAGCCAAGGACAGGGTTGGGCAGATACGCAGTATTTT. Amino acids: CASSQGQGWADTQYF.

About this clonotype: One end of the junction varies from germline; a read error may be responsible. This rearrangement joins TRBV7-8 to TRBJ1-1; D not certain. This CDR3 is 11 amino acids long. Germline V gene sequence: CDR1 SGHVS, CDR2 FQNEAQ. The CDR3 DNA reads as TGTGCCAGCAGCTTAGTAGGGAAAGCTTCCTTT. It codes for CASSLVGKASF.

This clonotype occurred many times. V and J are TRBV7-8 and TRBJ1-2; D is undetermined. V was shortened by 0 bases and J by 6 bases, with 14 bases between the two germline ends. Germline V gene lookup returns CDR1 SGHVS and CDR2 FQNEAQ. The CDR3 totals 15 residues. The CDR3 loop is CASSLAGLGVHGYTF. In DNA, the CDR3 is TGTGCCAGCAGCTTAGCTGGGCTTGGGGTTCATGGCTACACCTTC.

The table lists this clonotype with many counts. The chain uses TRBV9 and TRBJ2-7; 10 nucleotides line up with TRBD1. V shed 2 bases, J shed 4 bases, and the junction held 9 bases outside the gene matches. The CDR3 contains 16 residues. The germline CDR1 and CDR2 sequences are SGDLS and YYNGEE. CDR3 amino acids: CASSVKTGGLVYEQYF. CDR3 nucleotide sequence: TGTGCCAGCAGCGTTAAGACAGGGGGCTTGGTTTACGAGCAGTACTTC.

The chain has TRBV7-2 and TRBJ1-6; 10 bases map to TRBD1. J gave up 10 bases and V 0 bases, and 6 bases lay outside the gene matches. The CDR3 contains 16 residues. Germline V gives CDR1 SGHTA, CDR2 FQGNSA. This CDR3 is CASSLARQGASSPLHF. In nucleotides, the CDR3 is TGTGCCAGCAGCTTAGCCAGACAGGGGGCAAGCTCACCCCTCCACTTT.